The 23 T cell receptor beta chains given below trace back to one sample, sequenced in a study of cytomegalovirus exposure and HLA in healthy donors. Sequencing used immunoSEQ multiplex PCR; TCRdb keeps in-frame clones, though not all of them. Of about 240,000 clones detected, roughly 89% appear once; the ten largest clones hold 2.6%. The material sequenced was PBMCs. Receptor source: a man aged 18-30 years in good health and CMV-seronegative.

This clone was seen once. The V gene is TRBV7-6, the J gene TRBJ2-7, with 7 bases identical to TRBD1. Per the germline V gene, CDR1 is SGHVS and CDR2 is FNYEAQ. J gave up 6 bases and V 8 bases, and 13 bases lay outside the gene matches. This CDR3 has 14 amino acids. This CDR3 is CASRYATGDSEQYF. The CDR3 DNA reads TGTGCCAGCCGATATGCTACAGGGGATTCCGAGCAGTACTTC. The full variable domain, with the rest looked up from reference TRBV7-6 and TRBJ2-7, is GAGVSQSPRYKVTKRGQDVALRCDPISGHVSLYWYRQALGQGPEFLTYFNYEAQQDKSGLPNDRFSAERPEGSISTLTIQRTEQRDSAMYRCASRYATGDSEQYFGPGTRLTVT.

The rearrangement uses TRBV4-3 and TRBJ2-5; 8 bases map to TRBD2. Per germline, CDR1 LGHNA and CDR2 YSLEER. The CDR3 runs 17 residues. Trimming took 1 base from V and 5 from J; bases not matched to a gene: 12. CDR3 in amino acids: CASSQAPGLVAGETQYF. In DNA form, the CDR3 reads TGCGCCAGCAGCCAAGCGCCGGGACTAGTGGCAGGGGAGACCCAGTACTTC.

This clone was recorded a few times. The rearrangement uses TRBV5-6 and TRBJ1-5; no firm D call. V was pared by 0 bases and J by 5 bases, with 3 bases between. Germline V gene data show CDR1 as SGHDT and CDR2 as YYEEEE. This CDR3 has 12 residues. CDR3 amino acids: CASSLADQPQHF. Here the CDR3 DNA reads TGTGCCAGCAGCTTGGCGGATCAGCCCCAGCATTTT.

V usage is TRBV30 and J usage is TRBJ2-3, with D uncertain. Germline CDR1 reads GTSNPN; CDR2 reads SVGIG (reference sequence). V was shortened by 0 bases and J by 6 bases, with 7 bases between the two germline ends. The CDR3 runs 12 residues. The CDR3 sequence: CAWSVRADTQYF. DNA of the CDR3: TGTGCCTGGAGTGTACGAGCGGATACGCAGTATTTT. Variable domain in full (rest from reference TRBV30 and TRBJ2-3): SQTIHQWPATLVQPVGSPLSLECTVEGTSNPNLYWYRQAAGRGLQLLFYSVGIGQISSEVPQNLSASRPQDRQFILSSKKLLLSDSGFYLCAWSVRADTQYFGPGTRLTVL.

This clone was found a few times. The rearrangement joins TRBV30 to TRBJ1-2; D gene unclear. The V and J ends lost 5 bases and 2 bases respectively, with 9 bases between them. Germline loops: CDR1 GTSNPN, CDR2 SVGIG (reference sequence). The CDR3 is 12 residues long. The CDR3 DNA sequence: TGTGCCTGGGATGTCGGGAACTATGGCTACACCTTC. Its translation: CAWDVGNYGYTF.

The gene calls are TRBV7-2 and TRBJ2-1; the D gene is possibly TRBD2 (7 bases). This CDR3 is 15 amino acids long. Germline CDR1 and CDR2: SGHTA and FQGNSA. Trimming removed 3 bases from V and 6 bases from J, with 15 bases in between. The CDR3 DNA reads TGTGCCAGCAGCTTCGGGGGGCGCGGATCCAATGAGCAGTTCTTC. This codes for CASSFGGRGSNEQFF.

The chain couples TRBV19 to TRBJ1-1; possible D gene TRBD1, 5 bases. V gave up 6 bases and J gave up 1 base, with 12 bases separating them. CDR3 size: 14 residues. Germline CDR1 and CDR2: LNHDA and SQIVND (reference sequence). In nucleotides, the CDR3 is TGTGCCAGTAGAACCGGGACTACGAACACTGAAGCTTTCTTT. It is translated as CASRTGTTNTEAFF.

V is TRBV7-6 and J is TRBJ1-2, with unresolved D. Germline V lookup: CDR1 SGHVS, CDR2 FNYEAQ. The CDR3 has 15 residues. Trimming stripped 1 base from V and 3 bases from J, with 12 bases between. The CDR3 sequence: CASSLVASLDYGYTF. DNA of the CDR3: TGTGCCAGCAGCTTAGTGGCCTCCCTTGACTATGGCTACACCTTC.

The CDR3 coding sequence is TGTGCCTGCCCGGACAGGGACGGCTATGGCTACACCTTC. Translation gives CACPDRDGYGYTF. This chain joins TRBV30 and TRBJ1-2; 8 nucleotides match TRBD1. This CDR3 is built from 13 residues. From germline, CDR1 is GTSNPN and CDR2 SVGIG (reference sequence). J was trimmed by 4 bases and V by 6 bases; bases with no gene match: 7.

This clone turned up a few times. The genes are TRBV4-2 and TRBJ2-7, with 8 bases identical to TRBD1. Germline V CDR1 and CDR2: LGHNA, YNFKEQ. This CDR3 has 14 amino acids. V shed 4 bases and J 3 bases; nucleotides not matched to a gene: 5. For the CDR3, the DNA is TGTGCCAGCAGCCCTGGACAGGGAGGCTACGAGCAGTACTTC. This sequence encodes CASSPGQGGYEQYF.

V and J are TRBV9 and TRBJ2-5; the D is unclear. Germline CDR1 is SGDLS and CDR2 is YYNGEE. The V end lost 0 bases, the J end lost 7 bases, and 13 bases lay between the germline ends. The CDR3 spans 14 residues. CDR3 in amino acids: CASSVASVFGTQYF. CDR3 nucleotides: TGTGCCAGCAGCGTAGCTTCGGTTTTCGGGACCCAGTACTTC. The variable domain in full, with the rest retrieved from reference TRBV9 and TRBJ2-5, is DSGVTQTPKHLITATGQRVTLRCSPRSGDLSVYWYQQSLDQGLQFLIQYYNGEERAKGNILERFSAQQFPDLHSELNLSSLELGDSALYFCASSVASVFGTQYFGPGTRLLVL.

The chain employs TRBV7-9 and TRBJ2-7, with D hard to call. Per germline, CDR1 SEHNR and CDR2 FQNEAQ (reference sequence). Trimming shortened V by 2 bases and J by 3 bases, and 8 bases separated the two germline ends. This CDR3 spans 13 amino acids. The CDR3 reads CASSLMFFYEQYF. CDR3 DNA sequence: TGTGCCAGCAGCTTAATGTTCTTCTACGAGCAGTACTTC.

The chain couples TRBV27 to TRBJ1-3, with D possibly TRBD1 on 5 matching bases. The germline V gene encodes CDR1 MNHEY and CDR2 SMNVEV (reference sequence). The V gene lost 3 bases and the J gene lost 4 bases, with 10 bases spanning the gap. The CDR3 length is 14 residues. The CDR3 nucleotides read TGTGCCAGCAGTTTCTTAGGGGCAGGAAACACCATATATTTT. Its translation: CASSFLGAGNTIYF.

The chain combines TRBV4-3 with TRBJ1-1, with D tentatively TRBD1 (6 bases). V was shortened by 1 base and J by 0 bases, with 12 bases between the two germline ends. Germline lookup yields CDR1 LGHNA and CDR2 YSLEER. The CDR3 loop spans 16 amino acids. As DNA, the CDR3 is TGCGCCAGCAGCCAAGTCAGGGGCGGCATGAACACTGAAGCTTTCTTT. This gives the protein CASSQVRGGMNTEAFF.

This chain joins TRBV28 and TRBJ2-2; D uncertain. The germline CDR1 and CDR2 sequences are MDHEN and SYDVKM. This CDR3 has 12 amino acids. V lost 7 bases, J lost 4 bases, and 7 bases lay in between. The CDR3 DNA reads as TGTGCCAGCATCAGTTTCACCGGGGAGCTGTTTTTT. It encodes CASISFTGELFF.

The genes are TRBV5-4 and TRBJ2-1; 10 bases are a match to TRBD2. The CDR3 consists of 15 residues. Trimming removed 4 bases from V and 4 bases from J; junction bases left unmatched: 5. Germline V lookup: CDR1 SGHNT, CDR2 YYREEE (reference sequence). Here the CDR3 DNA reads TGTGCCAGCAGCCCAGGGACTAGCGCTTACAATGAGCAGTTCTTC. Residues: CASSPGTSAYNEQFF.

The V gene is TRBV11-2, the J gene TRBJ2-7, with TRBD1 matching over 9 bases. CDR1 is SGHAT and CDR2 is FQNNGV in the germline V gene. This CDR3 region has 15 residues. The V and J ends lost 4 bases and 1 base, in that order; junction bases with no gene match: 5. Written as DNA, the CDR3 is TGTGCCAGCAGCTCAGAGGGACAGGGATCCTACGAGCAGTACTTC. This translates into CASSSEGQGSYEQYF.

In this sample, this clone turned up once. V usage is TRBV5-1 and J usage is TRBJ2-5; maybe TRBD2 (5 bases). The germline CDR1 and CDR2 sequences are SGHRS and YFSETQ. The CDR3 is made up of 13 amino acids. V shed 2 bases and J shed 5 bases, with 10 bases lying between them. CDR3 sequence reads: CASSFGVAETQYF. CDR3 DNA: TGCGCCAGCAGCTTCGGGGTAGCGGAGACCCAGTACTTC.

The gene calls are TRBV7-2 and TRBJ1-6; tentative D call: TRBD1 (5 bases). V lost 2 bases to trimming and J lost 9 bases, with 14 bases between them. Germline CDR1 SGHTA, CDR2 FQGNSA. This CDR3 comprises 15 residues. This CDR3 reads CASSLPQQGGSPLHF. DNA for the CDR3: TGTGCCAGCAGCTTACCCCAGCAGGGTGGTTCACCCCTCCACTTT.

The chain uses TRBV12-5 and TRBJ2-1, with 8 bases lining up with TRBD1. The CDR3 has 15 amino acids. Germline CDR1 reads LGHNT; CDR2 reads FRNRAP. Unmatched junction bases numbered 1, after V lost 3 bases and J lost 0 bases. This CDR3 is CASGFGQGSYNEQFF. As DNA, the CDR3 is TGTGCTAGTGGTTTTGGACAGGGCTCCTACAATGAGCAGTTCTTC.

The V call is TRBV27, the J call TRBJ2-7, with D perhaps TRBD2 (5 bases). Germline V gives CDR1 MNHEY, CDR2 SMNVEV (reference sequence). With 3 bases removed from V and 0 bases from J, the gap between germline ends came to 6 bases. The CDR3 length is 13 residues. CDR3 sequence reads: CASSFGGSYEQYF. Here the CDR3 DNA reads TGTGCCAGCAGTTTCGGAGGCTCCTACGAGCAGTACTTC.

The chain recombines TRBV4-3 with TRBJ1-4; possibly TRBD1 for D (5 bases). The CDR3 has 14 amino acids. Germline V CDR1 and CDR2: LGHNA, YSLEER. Trimming shortened V by 4 bases and J by 4 bases, and 10 bases separated the two germline ends. CDR3 region: CASSPDTNNEKLFF. The CDR3 DNA is TGCGCCAGCAGCCCGGACACCAATAATGAAAAACTGTTTTTT.

The chain joins TRBV28 to TRBJ2-2; perhaps TRBD2 as D (5 bases). Germline lookup yields CDR1 MDHEN and CDR2 SYDVKM. V was shortened by 6 bases and J by 4 bases, with 9 bases between the two germline ends. This CDR3 region has 13 residues. The CDR3 reads CASSPGVTGELFF. The CDR3 nucleotides are TGTGCCAGCAGCCCCGGGGTCACCGGGGAGCTGTTTTTT.